This entry concerns a single TCR beta chain. V lost 2 bases to trimming and J lost 11 bases; unmatched junction nucleotides: 10. Germline V gene lookup returns CDR1 LGHDT and CDR2 YNNKEL (reference sequence). The CDR3 runs to 15 residues. The source of the sample is a study of blood T cell repertoires in COVID-19. Patients of the Seattle cohort, enrolled during active infection, were followed longitudinally. The protocol was immunoSEQ multiplex PCR, while the TCRdb copy is restricted to in-frame clones and leaves out a portion. The sample shows 150,000 to 200,000 clones, 80% to 90% of them seen only once.

The chain couples TRBV3-1 (or the pseudogene TRBV3-2) to TRBJ1-1; 11 nucleotides match TRBD1. The TCR originated in a woman in her sixties or seventies with COVID-19, enrolled during active disease. The sequenced material came from peripheral blood. CDR3 DNA: TGTGCCAGCAGCCAACGTGGACAGGGGGCGCGTGAGGCTTTCTTT. It translates to CASSQRGQGAREAFF.